This TCR beta chain is from a study of T cells after yellow fever vaccination. Study-wide findings and caveats: Primary-vaccination clones mostly resurfaced post-booster (about 96% CD4, about 87% CD8). Contaminants from the bulk population, in the form of abundant clonotypes, could be found in FACS-sorted repertoires.

Each CDR3 protein gets one entry after TCRdb re-called the 5' RACE reads with MiXCR. There are a few hundred thousand distinct CDR3 sequences in the sample; roughly 3.5% occur only once, and 20% to 25% lies in the top ten. This clonotype was observed many times. Its specificity is unknown. This CDR3 spans 14 amino acids. V lost 1 base and J 1 base, leaving 7 bases between the germline ends. Germline CDR1 reads SGHVS; CDR2 reads FQNEAQ. The chain is built from TRBV7-8 and TRBJ1-1; no reliable D call. The TCR comes from a man aged 18 to 29 who received the YFV17D yellow fever vaccine. The material was PBMCs, obtained on the day of the yellow fever booster vaccination. Here the CDR3 reads CASSLEQTNTEAFF. The CDR3 DNA is TGTGCCAGCAGCTTAGAACAGACGAACACTGAAGCTTTCTTT.